A single sample gave rise to the 15 T cell receptor beta chains below, sequenced in a study of blood T cell repertoires in COVID-19. The data were produced by immunoSEQ multiplex PCR, yet TCRdb's version contains in-frame clones alone and is incomplete. This table holds 200,000 to 250,000 clones, over 80% found once. Sequenced sample: peripheral blood. These receptors were collected from a young man with COVID-19, enrolled during active disease.

This chain connects TRBV18 to TRBJ2-7, with D perhaps TRBD1 (5 bases). V lost 1 base, J lost 6 bases, and 13 bases lay in between. There are 14 residues in the CDR3. Germline V gene sequence: CDR1 KGHSH, CDR2 LQKENI. The CDR3 protein is CASSPRLQGSEQYF. The CDR3 DNA sequence: TGTGCCAGCTCACCACGTCTCCAGGGATCCGAGCAGTACTTC. Full variable domain (rest looked up from reference TRBV18 and TRBJ2-7): NAGVMQNPRHLVRRRGQEARLRCSPMKGHSHVYWYRQLPEEGLKFMVYLQKENIIDESGMPKERFSAEFPKEGPSILRIQQVVRGDSAAYFCASSPRLQGSEQYFGPGTRLTVT.

This clone has only a few counts. The chain recombines TRBV7-9 with TRBJ2-7; 11 nucleotides match TRBD2. The CDR3 extends over 16 amino acids. Germline trimming cut 0 bases from V and 2 bases from J; bases unmatched to any gene: 3. Germline CDR1 SEHNR, CDR2 FQNEAQ (reference sequence). The CDR3 sequence is CASSLATSGIAYEQYF. Written as DNA, the CDR3 is TGTGCCAGCAGCTTAGCGACTAGCGGGATAGCCTACGAGCAGTACTTC.

J is TRBJ2-1 and V is TRBV24-1; 11 bases line up with TRBD1. This CDR3 spans 15 amino acids. From germline, CDR1 is KGHDR and CDR2 SFDVKD. V dropped 3 bases and J dropped 5; count of bases not matched to a gene: 2. CDR3 sequence (DNA): TGTGCCACCAGTGATCCGGGACAGGGGGACAATGAGCAGTTCTTC. It specifies CATSDPGQGDNEQFF.

The V and J genes are TRBV6-5 and TRBJ2-7; TRBD2 aligns across 9 bases. The length of the CDR3 is 15 residues. The germline V gene encodes CDR1 MNHEY and CDR2 SVGAGI. V dropped 6 bases and J dropped 1; count of bases not matched to a gene: 7. This CDR3 reads CASRDAGGPSYEQYF. CDR3 nucleotide sequence: TGTGCCAGCAGGGACGCGGGAGGGCCTTCCTACGAGCAGTACTTC.

The rearrangement joins TRBV29-1 to TRBJ1-6, with TRBD1 as a possible D gene (6 bases). The germline V gene has CDR1 SQVTM and CDR2 ANQGSEA. The CDR3 length is 14 residues. Trimming left V 5 bases short and J 6 bases short, with 14 bases between. The CDR3 reads CSVMVGQSNSPLHF. CDR3 in DNA: TGCAGCGTTATGGTGGGACAAAGTAATTCACCCCTCCACTTT.

The chain has TRBV9 and TRBJ1-2; 8 bases align to TRBD1. V lost 0 bases, J lost 2 bases, and 3 bases stayed unmatched. The length of the CDR3 is 15 residues. Germline CDR1 reads SGDLS; CDR2 reads YYNGEE. The CDR3 DNA reads as TGTGCCAGCAGCGTAGATAGGGACAGGAACTATGGCTACACCTTC. This codes for CASSVDRDRNYGYTF.

This clone was recorded a few times. The chain has TRBV6-6 and TRBJ1-5; 7 nucleotides match TRBD1. After removal of 9 bases from V and 5 bases from J, the junction contained 4 bases not matched to a gene. Germline CDR1 is MNHNY and CDR2 is SVGAGI (reference sequence). The CDR3 is 12 amino acids. The DNA of the CDR3 is TGTGCCAGTGATACAGGGGATCAGCCCCAGCATTTT. This translates into CASDTGDQPQHF.

About this clone itself: Other DNA sequences in this specimen translate into the identical CDR3. This chain joins TRBV6-5 and TRBJ2-1; 8 positions match TRBD1. Per the germline V gene, CDR1 is MNHEY and CDR2 is SVGAGI. The CDR3 sequence is 15 residues long. J lost 1 base, V lost 5 bases, and 4 bases had no gene match. The CDR3 loop is CASSPTGGSYNEQFF. The DNA of the CDR3 is TGTGCCAGCAGTCCTACAGGGGGGTCCTACAATGAGCAGTTCTTC.

The chain has TRBV11-2 and TRBJ1-1; possibly TRBD1 for D (6 bases). Between the trimmed V and J ends, which lost 4 bases and 0 bases, there was a span of 12 bases. The CDR3 length is 15 residues. CDR1 is SGHAT, CDR2 FQNNGV, per germline. The CDR3 DNA sequence: TGTGCCAGCAGCTACACAGGGCTTATGAACACTGAAGCTTTCTTT. This gives the protein CASSYTGLMNTEAFF.

This clone came up once. The rearrangement joins TRBV27 to TRBJ1-5, with D possibly matching TRBD1 (5 bases). V lost 4 bases to trimming and J lost 4 bases, with 8 bases between them. This CDR3 contains 13 residues. Per the germline V gene, CDR1 is MNHEY and CDR2 is SMNVEV (reference sequence). The DNA for the CDR3 is TGTGCCAGCAGTTGGGACTTAAATCAGCCCCAGCATTTT. This codes for CASSWDLNQPQHF.

The gene calls are TRBV30 and TRBJ2-2; D remains unclear. Germline-derived CDR1 and CDR2 are GTSNPN and SVGIG (reference sequence). CDR3 length: 14 residues. Trimming took off 1 base at V and 4 bases at J, with 10 bases between the two ends. The CDR3 sequence is CAWSGRKLTGELFF. DNA for the CDR3: TGTGCCTGGAGTGGGCGGAAACTCACCGGGGAGCTGTTTTTT.

The V gene is TRBV24-1, the J gene TRBJ1-4, with 11 bases matching TRBD1. The CDR3 sequence is 16 residues long. V trimming: 4 bases; J trimming: 5 bases; junction bases outside the gene matches: 5. The germline CDR1 and CDR2 sequences are KGHDR and SFDVKD. CDR3 nucleotides: TGTGCCACCAGTGACCCTGGGACAGGGGGGAATGAAAAACTGTTTTTT. This codes for CATSDPGTGGNEKLFF.

Here the CDR3 DNA reads TGCAGCGCCAGTTCAGGGGCGGCTGGAAACACCATATATTTT. Protein: CSASSGAAGNTIYF. V gene TRBV29-1 combines with J gene TRBJ1-3, with D perhaps matching TRBD1 (6 bases). Trimming pared 7 bases from V and 2 bases from J, leaving 15 bases between. CDR3 length: 14 amino acids. Looked up from germline, CDR1 is SQVTM and CDR2 is ANQGSEA.

V gene TRBV7-9 combines with J gene TRBJ1-2; D perhaps matches TRBD1 (6 bases). The V gene lost 4 bases and the J gene lost 3 bases, with 9 bases spanning the gap. CDR1 and CDR2 from the germline V gene are SEHNR and FQNEAQ (reference sequence). This CDR3 region has 13 residues. CDR3 in DNA: TGTGCCAGCAGCTACAGGGTGGACTATGGCTACACCTTC. Amino acid sequence: CASSYRVDYGYTF.

The chain joins TRBV28 to TRBJ2-1; 8 positions match TRBD2. From germline, CDR1 is MDHEN and CDR2 SYDVKM. The CDR3 is 17 residues long. V trimming: 3 bases; J trimming: 0 bases; junction bases outside the gene matches: 7. The CDR3 loop reads CASSFPQRETSYNEQFF. The CDR3 DNA follows: TGTGCCAGCAGTTTCCCGCAGCGGGAGACCTCCTACAATGAGCAGTTCTTC.